Below are 4 T cell receptor beta chains sequenced from a single sample in a study of vaccination effects on CD4 cells after COVID-19. In the ViraFEST assay, antigen-specific CD4+ clonotypes were identified by expansion after peptide-pool stimulation. Scientists isolated CD4+ T cells after a roughly 10-day culture period ended. Testing of the vaccine recipients showed negative nucleocapsid antibodies and no prior SARS-CoV-2 infection. Antigen specificity for these receptors is unknown. The assay was immunoSEQ multiplex PCR, and TCRdb's table has in-frame clones only and misses some. The table shows tens of thousands of clones, with roughly 74% occurring only once. The sequenced sample was CD4+ T cells from PBMCs cultured with HCoV-NL63 spike peptides, obtained before COVID-19 vaccination. The origin of the receptors is a human donor who received a COVID-19 vaccine.

The rearrangement joins TRBV2 to TRBJ2-3; the D gene is possibly TRBD1 (5 bases). Trimming took off 4 bases at V and 6 bases at J, with 14 bases between the two ends. Germline CDR1 SNHLY, CDR2 FYNNEI. CDR3 length equals 14 residues. CDR3 DNA sequence: TGTGCCAGCAGTGTGGCCAGGGAATTCGATACGCAGTATTTT. Translating it yields CASSVAREFDTQYF.

The rearrangement links TRBV7-2 to TRBJ2-7; 9 nucleotides line up with TRBD2. Germline V gene lookup returns CDR1 SGHTA and CDR2 FQGNSA. The CDR3 has 15 residues. V gave up 0 bases and J gave up 2 bases; unmatched junction bases: 2. The CDR3 spells CASSLALAGPYEQYV. DNA for the CDR3: TGTGCCAGCAGCTTAGCCCTAGCGGGGCCCTACGAGCAGTACGTC.

The gene calls are TRBV19 and TRBJ1-3; a weak D match, TRBD1 (6 bases). Deletions cut 8 bases from V and 7 bases from J, with 9 bases between. The CDR3 is made up of 11 amino acids. CDR1 is LNHDA, CDR2 SQIVND, per germline (reference sequence). CDR3: CASHQGNTIYF. The DNA of the CDR3 is TGTGCCAGTCACCAGGGGAACACCATATATTTT.

This sequence joins TRBV6-5 and TRBJ2-3, with D unresolved. V lost 7 bases to trimming and J lost 0 bases, with 5 bases between them. The CDR3 runs to 12 residues. The germline V gene has CDR1 MNHEY and CDR2 SVGAGI. The CDR3 DNA sequence: TGTGCCAGCAAGAAAAGCACAGATACGCAGTATTTT. Translating gives CASKKSTDTQYF.